Described below is a single T cell receptor (beta chain) sequence and its context. The antigen this receptor binds is unknown. No much larger clone exists at a distance of one base, and base qualities are not known. Libraries were built with 5' RACE. This sample was sequenced with an Illumina HiSeq 2500. A second PCR of roughly 7 to 11 cycles was performed with a sample-barcoded 5' primer and a J-beta primer mix. A unique molecular identifier was introduced onto each TCR beta cDNA molecule by a template-switch 5' adaptor carrying 12 random nucleotides. Each sample yielded at least 2.5 million CDR3-containing paired-end reads. First-strand cDNA synthesis was performed from all RNA using the Mint cDNA synthesis kit, with priming by a TRBC-specific oligonucleotide. After uracil-DNA glycosylase treatment, a first 18-cycle PCR used universal primers M1SS and BC2_uni_R on all cDNA. Turning to the authors' computational methods: For normalization, 1 million high-quality reads were randomly selected from each sample, with every read carrying a distinct molecular identifier. Instead of being binned into consensus sequences, reads with shared molecular identifiers were discarded. CDR3 identification, clonotype clustering and error correction used MiTCR with a Q25 quality threshold and the strictest error-elimination algorithm. A nonparametric unseen species model with Euler transformation was used to estimate a lower bound on total TCR beta diversity. TCRdb reprocessing: public reads trimmed at Q25 with fastp, clones called with MiXCR, in-frame beta chains kept. Rows are unified per CDR3 protein, each entry keeping the most common DNA and genes. In this record, the V and J calls reflect TCRdb's handling and not the investigators' own analysis. The table for this sample lists about 1.6 million distinct CDR3 sequences; about 35% of them were counted only once. Of the sample, 11% is held by the ten largest clones.

Donors were a few dozen systemically healthy Caucasian individuals from Russia aged roughly 6 to 90 years. Roughly 9 milliliters of peripheral blood were drawn from each donor into EDTA-treated Vacutainer tubes. PBMCs were isolated by Ficoll-Paque density-gradient centrifugation, with at least 6 million obtained per sample. Total RNA was extracted from PBMCs with Trizol reagent, with at least 5.5 micrograms obtained per sample. For every donor, flow cytometry on a PBMC aliquot measured the percentage of naive CD45RAhigh/CD27high T cells. This entry comes from a study of blood T cells in healthy people across ages (dated by TCRdb to the mid-2010s). Study-wide context: Template switching captured roughly one uniquely barcoded TCR beta cDNA molecule per two T cells in model experiments. To track age-related changes in TCR beta repertoire diversity, the study relied on deep sequencing normalized with unique cDNA molecular identifiers. The donors were split into four age groups: young (average 16 years), middle-aged (39), aged (approximately 60) and long-lived (about 82). Donors of different ages were randomly distributed across sequencing lanes to avoid experimental bias. Using the same blood draw, the study looked at two additional independent replicas of 1 million unique cDNA reads for two donors, one aged 18 to 29 and the other aged 80 or older.

What the work shows at the level of the full study, not this receptor alone: Because the CMV infection status of the donors was unknown, age-related changes in expanded clonotypes may potentially have been confounded. Since profiling was done on bulk unsorted PBMCs, naive and antigen-experienced compartments could not be conclusively compared. A strong correlation was found between observed TCR beta diversity and the percentage of naive T cells measured by flow cytometry. Estimates of total diversity based on one million sequenced T cells were considered lower bounds and underestimates. Compared with the aged group, the long-lived group had more naive CD4+ T cells, fewer expanded clones and increased TCR diversity, a pattern suggesting age selection. As age increased, observed TCR beta diversity per million T cells dropped in a roughly linear way, and a significant reduction was already evident by age 40.

CDR1 and CDR2 were assigned from the germline V gene (reference sequence) as LGHDT and YNNKEL. Deletion took 1 base off V and 5 bases off J, with a span of 8 bases between the germline ends. Reading from cysteine to phenylalanine, the CDR3 counts 13 amino acids. Only the CDR3 DNA stays, 39 bases, in frame from base 1. The sequenced material came from blood. The chain links TRBV3-1 with TRBJ2-5; the D gene could be TRBD1 or TRBD2, each one agreeing over 5 bases. The sequence derives from a young woman in good health. The DNA sequence is given as TGTGCCAGCAGCCAAGGGGGGACGGAGACCCAGTACTTC. The translation is CASSQGGTETQYF.